This T cell receptor (beta chain) was found in a study of blood T cell repertoires in COVID-19. About the study: The United States, Italy and Spain provided the acute and convalescent COVID-19 samples. From T cells, B-cell-depleted T cells, or PBMCs came the material, which was cDNA or gDNA.

In the study's own analysis: Amplification of reference gene primers was used by the study to estimate nucleated cell counts. Libraries were prepared by immunoSEQ multiplex PCR; TCRdb keeps only in-frame clonotypes and omits some of them. The V and J calls and clone size are taken from that table; D and trimming were inferred from the DNA. This table has about 150,000 clones, approximately 89% appearing once. This CDR3 spans 15 amino acids. CDR1 and CDR2 (germline): SEHNR, FQNEAQ (reference sequence). V shed 5 bases, J shed 3 bases, and the junction held 7 bases outside the gene matches. V gene TRBV7-9 combines with J gene TRBJ2-1; 7 bases fit TRBD2. Specimen: peripheral blood. This receptor was obtained from a human donor in a cohort sampled during active COVID-19. As DNA, the CDR3 is TGTGCCAGCAGCGCGGCCGGGACTAACTACAATGAGCAGTTCTTC. As protein: CASSAAGTNYNEQFF. The variable domain in full, with the rest retrieved from reference TRBV7-9 and TRBJ2-1, is DTGVSQNPRHKITKRGQNVTFRCDPISEHNRLYWYRQTLGQGPEFLTYFQNEAQLEKSRLLSDRFSAERPKGSFSTLEIQRTEQGDSAMYLCASSAAGTNYNEQFFGPGTRLTVL.